This passage covers 6 T cell receptor beta chains from one sample sequenced in a study of human T cells and chemical hapten exposure. Time point defined: healthy volunteer bleed at 6 weeks. RNA extraction used unfractionated whole blood as the source of total RNA. TCRdb reanalysed the RACE reads using MiXCR and keeps one entry per CDR3 protein. This sample has approximately 59,000 distinct CDR3 sequences, with approximately 6.2% found just once. Sequencing input: whole blood. The receptors come from a female donor in good health. Some clones in this sample may be carry-over from other donors' samples.

This clonotype has ten or more counts. The chain carries TRBV6-6 and TRBJ1-2; 9 bases match TRBD1. The CDR3 spans 13 residues. Germline CDR1 is MNHNY and CDR2 is SVGAGI (reference sequence). V was pared by 2 bases and J by 7 bases, with 2 bases of the junction left unmatched. The CDR3 coding sequence is TGTGCCAGCAGTTACGACAGGGGGATTGGCTACACCTTC. It translates to CASSYDRGIGYTF.

This clonotype was found many times. The V and J genes are TRBV28 and TRBJ1-5; 10 positions match TRBD1. The V segment lost 5 bases and the J segment 6 bases; nucleotides outside the gene matches: 7. The CDR3 contains 15 residues. The germline CDR1 and CDR2 sequences are MDHEN and SYDVKM. As DNA, the CDR3 is TGTGCCAGCAGTGACCCGACAGGGGGCTTTCAGCCCCAGCATTTT. As protein: CASSDPTGGFQPQHF.

The chain couples TRBV10-3 to TRBJ1-6, with 7 bases lining up with TRBD1. Germline V CDR1 and CDR2: ENHRY, SYGVKD. The CDR3 contains 16 residues. V was pared by 8 bases and J by 7 bases, with 14 bases of the junction left unmatched. The CDR3 reads CAIGGTVGGANSPLHF. The CDR3 coding sequence is TGTGCCATCGGGGGGACGGTAGGGGGCGCGAATTCACCCCTCCACTTT.

At least ten counts were recorded for this clonotype. The chain joins TRBV4-1 to TRBJ1-2, with 7 bases that match TRBD1. CDR3 length: 16 amino acids. Germline CDR1 MGHRA, CDR2 YSYEKL. The trim removed 1 base at V and 3 bases at J, leaving 8 bases unmatched. CDR3 protein: CASSQVRQGSDYGYTF. The CDR3, as DNA: TGCGCCAGCAGCCAAGTGAGACAGGGTAGCGACTATGGCTACACCTTC.

The chain has TRBV12-3 or TRBV12-4 and TRBJ1-4; 8 nucleotides agree with TRBD1. This CDR3 has 16 amino acids. V lost 7 bases and J lost 8; bases outside the gene matches: 15. The CDR3 loop reads CASTLRPGQELEKLFF. DNA of the CDR3: TGTGCCAGCACTCTTCGACCGGGACAGGAGCTAGAAAAACTGTTTTTT.

V gene TRBV6-2 or TRBV6-3 combines with J gene TRBJ1-1; D is possibly TRBD1 (6 bases). The CDR3 runs 14 residues. The V gene lost 3 bases and the J gene lost 7 bases, with 15 bases spanning the gap. Germline lookup yields CDR1 MNHEY and CDR2 SVGEGT. CDR3 in amino acids: CASSYTGNSGEAFF. The CDR3 DNA follows: TGTGCCAGCAGTTATACAGGGAATTCAGGTGAAGCTTTCTTT.